Listed below are T cell receptor beta chains from one sample, sequenced in a study of human T cells and chemical hapten exposure. TCRdb re-derived calls from the RACE reads in MiXCR, one entry per CDR3 protein. The top ten hold roughly 3.3% of the sample, which has about 100,000 distinct CDR3 sequences, approximately 10% seen once. Sequenced material: whole blood, taken in connection with sensitization to the hapten diphenylcyclopropenone (DPC). Source of these receptors: a woman between 40 and 55 years old with alopecia areata. Some clones in this sample may be carry-over from other donors' samples. Both conserved end residues are part of each CDR3. D genes are given only for firm matches. The listing skips clone size in some rows; elsewhere it reads once, few, many or a size class.

clone_size	v_call	j_call	d_call	cdr3_aa	cdr3_nt
few	TRBV6-1	TRBJ2-2	TRBD2	CASSGLTSGAGELFF	TGTGCCAGCAGTGGATTGACTAGCGGAGCCGGGGAGCTGTTTTTT
-	TRBV24-1	TRBJ2-1	TRBD2	CATGSRGSSYNEQFF	TGTGCCACCGGATCGCGGGGGAGCTCCTACAATGAGCAGTTCTTC
-	TRBV7-2	TRBJ2-1	TRBD2	CASSLVGGGPYNEQFF	TGTGCCAGCAGCTTAGTTGGCGGGGGACCCTACAATGAGCAGTTCTTC
many	TRBV30	TRBJ1-1	-	CAWISGNENTEAFF	TGTGCCTGGATTTCGGGCAACGAGAACACTGAAGCTTTCTTT
many	TRBV12-3/TRBV12-4	TRBJ1-1	-	CASSPGGWDTEAFF	TGTGCCAGCAGCCCTGGCGGATGGGACACTGAAGCTTTCTTT
many	TRBV13	TRBJ1-1	-	CASSLGTNTEAFF	TGTGCCAGCAGCTTAGGTACGAACACTGAAGCTTTCTTT
-	TRBV20-1	TRBJ1-4	-	CSARVEGNEKLFF	TGCAGTGCTAGAGTCGAGGGTAATGAAAAACTGTTTTTT
many	TRBV29-1	TRBJ2-5	TRBD1	CSVDRDRAYQETQYF	TGCAGCGTTGACCGGGACAGGGCGTACCAAGAGACCCAGTACTTC
many	TRBV7-9	TRBJ2-5	-	CASSRSQETQYF	TGTGCCAGCAGCCGGAGCCAGGAGACCCAGTACTTC
-	TRBV18	TRBJ2-7	-	CASSSRQGGSYEQYF	TGTGCCAGCTCATCCAGACAGGGAGGTTCCTACGAGCAGTACTTC
few	TRBV11-2	TRBJ2-5	TRBD1	CASSSQRQGAFETQYF	TGTGCCAGCAGCTCCCAGAGACAGGGGGCTTTTGAGACCCAGTACTTC
many	TRBV3-1	TRBJ2-1	TRBD2	CASSQVGGDGHNEQFF	TGTGCCAGCAGCCAGGTCGGGGGGGATGGGCACAATGAGCAGTTCTTC
-	TRBV6-5	TRBJ1-3	-	CASSYRAGLNTIYF	TGTGCCAGCAGTTACCGCGCAGGCTTAAACACCATATATTTT
-	TRBV9	TRBJ2-7	TRBD1	CASGRDRDSYEQYF	TGTGCCAGCGGCCGGGACAGGGACTCCTACGAGCAGTACTTC
-	TRBV12-3/TRBV12-4	TRBJ2-7	-	CASSRVLSGGQYF	TGTGCCAGCAGCAGGGTCCTTAGTGGGGGGCAGTACTTC
many	TRBV7-7	TRBJ2-2	-	CASSLTAGELFF	TGTGCCAGCAGCTTGACAGCCGGGGAGCTGTTTTTT
-	TRBV12-3/TRBV12-4	TRBJ2-5	TRBD2	CASRVSRGAQETQYF	TGTGCCAGCAGGGTCTCGCGGGGGGCCCAAGAGACCCAGTACTTC
few	TRBV7-2	TRBJ2-7	TRBD1	CASSPGTGLTYEQYF	TGTGCCAGCAGCCCCGGGACAGGGCTGACCTACGAGCAGTACTTC
-	TRBV7-8	TRBJ1-1	-	CASSSRTQGPGTEAFF	TGTGCCAGCAGCTCGAGGACACAGGGACCTGGGACTGAAGCCTTCTTT
few	TRBV29-1	TRBJ1-2	-	CSVEGTAQENYGYTF	TGCAGCGTTGAAGGGACGGCGCAAGAGAACTATGGCTACACCTTC
-	TRBV19	TRBJ1-4	-	CASSIGREKLFF	TGTGCCAGTAGTATAGGTCGGGAAAAACTGTTTTTT
-	TRBV11-2	TRBJ1-2	-	CASSLDLGLGYTF	TGTGCCAGCAGCTTAGATCTGGGGTTAGGCTACACCTTC
few	TRBV20-1	TRBJ2-1	-	CSALARGGAWISSYNEQFF	TGCAGTGCGTTAGCACGGGGCGGGGCATGGATTAGCTCCTACAATGAGCAGTTCTTC
many	TRBV5-4	TRBJ1-1	-	CASSLESYTEAFF	TGTGCCAGCAGCTTGGAAAGCTACACTGAAGCTTTCTTT
-	TRBV6-5	TRBJ2-7	TRBD2	CASSWRASGSGSSYEQYF	TGTGCCAGCAGTTGGCGGGCCTCGGGGAGCGGGAGCTCCTACGAGCAGTACTTC
many	TRBV19	TRBJ1-2	-	CASSISRTFYGYTF	TGTGCCAGTAGTATTTCCCGGACATTCTATGGCTACACCTTC
many	TRBV29-1	TRBJ2-7	-	CSVGSTDREQYF	TGCAGCGTTGGAAGCACCGACCGAGAGCAGTACTTC
few	TRBV4-2	TRBJ1-1	TRBD1	CASSQGPRGAEAFF	TGTGCCAGCAGCCAAGGTCCCAGGGGGGCTGAAGCTTTCTTT
many	TRBV12-3/TRBV12-4	TRBJ2-5	TRBD2	CASSPPTSGIGETQYF	TGTGCCAGCAGTCCGCCGACTAGCGGGATCGGGGAGACCCAGTACTTC
few	TRBV9	TRBJ1-1	-	CASSVGSSYSGTEAFF	TGTGCCAGCAGCGTAGGTTCTTCGTACAGCGGCACTGAAGCTTTCTTT
few	TRBV6-2/TRBV6-3	TRBJ2-1	-	CASSPPLNLGPPGGFF	TGTGCCAGCAGTCCCCCGCTGAACCTCGGACCCCCCGGTGGATTCTTC
few	TRBV6-1	TRBJ1-3	-	CASRKKSVAGGDTIYF	TGTGCCAGCAGGAAGAAGTCAGTCGCCGGAGGGGACACCATATATTTT
few	TRBV7-8	TRBJ1-3	TRBD1	CASSFQGANTGNTIYF	TGTGCCAGCAGCTTCCAGGGGGCAAATACTGGAAACACCATATATTTT
few	TRBV9	TRBJ2-5	-	CASSVGSFQETQYF	TGTGCCAGCAGCGTAGGTTCCTTCCAAGAGACCCAGTACTTC
many	TRBV5-5	TRBJ1-5	TRBD1	CASSVGRGPGNQPQHF	TGTGCCAGCAGCGTCGGGAGGGGGCCGGGCAATCAGCCCCAGCATTTT
few	TRBV5-1	TRBJ2-1	-	CASSLMAGRYNEQFF	TGCGCCAGCAGCTTGATGGCAGGGAGATACAATGAGCAGTTCTTC
few	TRBV6-2/TRBV6-3	TRBJ2-4	-	CASSYGGQLAKNIQYF	TGTGCCAGCAGTTACGGCGGCCAGCTAGCCAAAAACATTCAGTACTTC
few	TRBV28	TRBJ1-4	-	CASSDPGRNEKLFF	TGTGCCAGCAGTGACCCTGGCCGTAATGAAAAACTGTTTTTT
many	TRBV9	TRBJ2-7	TRBD2	CASSVAAGEGYEQYF	TGTGCCAGCAGCGTAGCTGCGGGGGAGGGTTACGAGCAGTACTTC
-	TRBV15	TRBJ2-2	-	CATSRDQPWGVRYTGELFF	TGTGCCACCAGCAGAGATCAGCCCTGGGGGGTGAGGTACACCGGGGAGCTGTTTTTT
many	TRBV3-1	TRBJ1-5	-	CASSQGTNRVGQPQHF	TGTGCCAGCAGCCAAGGCACTAACAGGGTCGGCCAGCCCCAGCATTTT
many	TRBV9	TRBJ1-4	-	CASSGTRNEKLFF	TGTGCCAGCAGTGGGACCCGCAATGAAAAACTGTTTTTT
few	TRBV10-3	TRBJ2-7	TRBD1	CAIRGVTGGYEQYF	TGTGCCATCAGGGGGGTAACAGGGGGCTACGAGCAGTACTTC
-	TRBV6-2/TRBV6-3	TRBJ1-1	TRBD1	CASRRDRGNTEAFF	TGTGCCAGCAGGCGGGACAGGGGTAACACTGAAGCTTTCTTT
many	TRBV7-9	TRBJ1-4	-	CASSPPLHNEKLFF	TGTGCCAGCAGCCCCCCACTCCATAATGAAAAACTGTTTTTT
few	TRBV6-5	TRBJ1-1	-	CASSYRRNTEAFF	TGTGCCAGCAGTTACCGACGGAACACTGAAGCTTTCTTT
-	TRBV28	TRBJ2-7	TRBD2	CASSSSGSQFGEQYF	TGTGCCAGCAGTTCTAGCGGAAGCCAGTTCGGGGAGCAGTACTTC
-	TRBV27	TRBJ2-2	-	CASKESRNTGELFF	TGTGCCAGCAAGGAGTCGCGGAACACCGGGGAGCTGTTTTTT
many	TRBV7-3	TRBJ1-2	TRBD1	CASSLDPGGGYTF	TGTGCCAGCAGCTTGGATCCAGGGGGTGGCTACACCTTC
few	TRBV6-2/TRBV6-3	TRBJ2-7	-	CASALRGGFIKDEQYF	TGTGCCAGCGCCCTCCGCGGAGGCTTCATAAAAGACGAGCAGTACTTC
-	TRBV13	TRBJ2-5	-	CASSLGDTQETQYF	TGTGCCAGCAGCTTGGGGGACACCCAAGAGACCCAGTACTTC
-	TRBV9	TRBJ2-5	-	CASSTGSARQETQYF	TGTGCCAGCAGCACGGGGAGCGCCCGCCAAGAGACCCAGTACTTC
-	TRBV6-1	TRBJ2-4	-	CASSTPGRPYF	TGTGCCAGCAGTACCCCGGGACGCCCGTACTTC
-	TRBV21-1	TRBJ1-1	-	CASSGRGQWWGSHFNTEAFF	TGTGCCAGCAGTGGAAGAGGACAGTGGTGGGGAAGCCACTTCAACACTGAAGCTTTCTTT